The rows below give T cell receptor beta chains drawn from one sample of a study of cytomegalovirus exposure and HLA in healthy donors. Data came from immunoSEQ multiplex PCR; TCRdb stores just in-frame clones and leaves some out. The table includes some 150,000 clones, approximately 87% detected once. Sequenced material: PBMCs. The receptors were gathered from a woman younger than 45 in good health and CMV-seronegative. CDR3s leave out the opening cysteine and the closing phenylalanine or tryptophan. The order of the fields is J gene, V gene, CDR3 protein.

TRBJ2-1 | TRBV4-1 | ASSQGPISTDEQF
TRBJ2-1 | TRBV10-3 | AISGDGTSGMYPEYNEQF
TRBJ2-7 | TRBV19 | ASSIPSGGQY
TRBJ2-6 | TRBV28 | ASRLDSNSGANVLT
TRBJ2-3 | TRBV6-5 | ASGGVGWGTDTQY
TRBJ1-4 | TRBV15 | ATSRNRAGTGGYVEKLF
TRBJ2-4 | TRBV5-4 | ASSLEGAAKNIQY
TRBJ1-3 | TRBV9 | ASSVDLSSGNTIY
. | TRBV25-1 | ASSDTSGYEQY
TRBJ1-1 | TRBV15 | ATSRDKGANTEAF
TRBJ2-7 | TRBV11-2 | ASSSSGTLLEQY
TRBJ1-2 | TRBV7-6 | ASSARDSHPYGYT
TRBJ1-5 | TRBV5-1 | ASSLGTADNQPQH
TRBJ2-5 | TRBV27 | ASSPSPAVARKETQY
TRBJ2-3 | TRBV13 | ASSSLLAATDTQY
TRBJ2-1 | TRBV7-6 | ASSTTSALSYNEQF
TRBJ1-2 | TRBV7-2 | ASSSTGTGGRYGYT
TRBJ2-7 | TRBV28 | ASSPRGDEQY
TRBJ1-2 | TRBV5-1 | ASSKGDPYGYT
TRBJ1-5 | TRBV16 | ASSRTGQGSQPQH
TRBJ1-2 | TRBV4-1 | ASSQVEGSSYGYT
TRBJ2-1 | TRBV4-2 | ASSQGPLAGVYEQF
TRBJ1-1 | TRBV6-1 | ASSGGHTGETEAF
TRBJ2-1 | TRBV15 | ATSRDLSTPIAGLAYNEQF
TRBJ1-4 | TRBV28 | ASSLTGDEKLF
TRBJ1-2 | TRBV29-1 | SVVGLRRGRYLNYGYT
TRBJ2-1 | TRBV14 | ASSQGAIRSYNEQF
TRBJ1-1 | TRBV19 | ARGGPNTEAF
TRBJ2-7 | TRBV5-4 | ASSLAGASYEQY
TRBJ2-3 | TRBV7-9 | ASSLELGGFSDTQY
TRBJ1-1 | TRBV7-9 | ASSRTGDTEAF
TRBJ1-1 | TRBV7-2 | ASSRTGYTEAF
TRBJ1-3 | TRBV7-2 | ASRPNGGMVGSTIY
TRBJ2-5 | TRBV7-3 | ASSLTRAQGETQY
TRBJ2-1 | TRBV2 | ASNRLAGIYYNEQF
TRBJ1-5 | TRBV19 | ASSTEISNQPQH
TRBJ2-7 | TRBV4-3 | ASSQDRGPYEQY
TRBJ2-3 | TRBV10-3 | ASGAGGGQDTQY
TRBJ1-2 | TRBV6-5 | ASRGTGADYT
TRBJ2-1 | TRBV4-3 | ASSQDWVASGGASEQF
TRBJ2-6 | TRBV19 | ASRPPGGVGANVLT
TRBJ2-7 | TRBV6-5 | ASTGTSGSYEQY
TRBJ2-3 | TRBV28 | ASSWPGGPKDTQY
TRBJ1-2 | TRBV19 | ASSGPGGYGYT
TRBJ2-3 | TRBV4-3 | ASSPARGGVADTQY
TRBJ2-7 | TRBV7-2 | ASSLGDKTYEQY
TRBJ1-2 | TRBV11-2 | ASSLGPGGDGYT
TRBJ2-6 | TRBV21-1 | ATPYLAGCRWANVLT
TRBJ2-7 | TRBV7-2 | ASSPTSGRTAEQY
TRBJ2-3 | TRBV10-2 | ASSGRGRLHTQY
TRBJ2-2 | TRBV6-6 | ASNPTSGRFTGELF
TRBJ2-3 | TRBV2 | ASMEGDTQY
TRBJ2-1 | TRBV19 | ASSMGAGPYNEQF